The rows below give T cell receptor beta chains drawn from one sample of a study of HIV-infected patients and healthy controls. TCRdb itself ran the 5' RACE reads through MiXCR, one entry per CDR3 protein. Of over 55,000 distinct CDR3 sequences in the sample, less than 20% are singletons; the top ten hold 5.5% to 7%. Source material: CD4+ T cells from blood. Source of these receptors: a human donor in good health. CDR3s include the opening cysteine and the closing phenylalanine or tryptophan. The order of the fields is clone size, V gene, D gene, J gene, CDR3 DNA, CDR3 protein. A D gene is named only where the DNA matches it firmly. Only part of the rows carry a size: once, few, many, or a class if the clone is expanded.

clone size: -
V gene: TRBV20-1
D gene: -
J gene: TRBJ1-1
CDR3 DNA: TGCAGTGCGCTTACAGAGAACACTGAAGCTTTCTTT
CDR3 protein: CSALTENTEAFF

clone size: few
V gene: TRBV7-2
D gene: -
J gene: TRBJ2-3
CDR3 DNA: TGTGCCAGCAGCCCGCCGGGAACTACGCAGTATTTT
CDR3 protein: CASSPPGTTQYF

clone size: -
V gene: TRBV19
D gene: -
J gene: TRBJ2-4
CDR3 DNA: TGTGCCAGTAGGATGACAGTACAAAACATTCAGTACTTC
CDR3 protein: CASRMTVQNIQYF

clone size: few
V gene: TRBV14
D gene: TRBD2
J gene: TRBJ2-3
CDR3 DNA: TGTGCCAGCAGCCAACGGAGGGCTAGCGGCCCAAAAGGACTCGATACGCAGTATTTT
CDR3 protein: CASSQRRASGPKGLDTQYF

clone size: -
V gene: TRBV11-2
D gene: TRBD2
J gene: TRBJ2-3
CDR3 DNA: TGTGCCAGCAGCTTAGATCACATAGGACTAGCGGGAAGGACAGATACGCAGTATTTT
CDR3 protein: CASSLDHIGLAGRTDTQYF

clone size: -
V gene: TRBV7-2
D gene: -
J gene: TRBJ2-2
CDR3 DNA: TGTGCCAGCAGCTTTCGTGGGGGCTGGGAGCTGTTTTTT
CDR3 protein: CASSFRGGWELFF

clone size: many
V gene: TRBV6-5
D gene: -
J gene: TRBJ2-3
CDR3 DNA: TGTGCCAGCAGTTACCGCCCCCCCCAGGGTCGGACCCTTCGTGGGCAGTATTTT
CDR3 protein: CASSYRPPQGRTLRGQYF

clone size: few
V gene: TRBV28
D gene: TRBD1
J gene: TRBJ1-2
CDR3 DNA: TGTGCCAGCCTGTTGACAGGGCATGACTATGGCTACACCTTC
CDR3 protein: CASLLTGHDYGYTF

clone size: many
V gene: TRBV20-1
D gene: TRBD2
J gene: TRBJ2-1
CDR3 DNA: TGCAGTGCTAGAGCCCCGCTAGCGGGAGGGGTGCAGTTCTTC
CDR3 protein: CSARAPLAGGVQFF

clone size: few
V gene: TRBV7-2
D gene: -
J gene: TRBJ2-3
CDR3 DNA: TGTGCCAGCAGCTTAGGGGCCCGCACAGATACGCAGTATTTT
CDR3 protein: CASSLGARTDTQYF

clone size: many
V gene: TRBV4-1
D gene: -
J gene: TRBJ1-1
CDR3 DNA: TGCGCCAGCAGCCAGACACGGAGGGACACTGAAGCTTTCTTT
CDR3 protein: CASSQTRRDTEAFF

clone size: -
V gene: TRBV7-2
D gene: -
J gene: TRBJ2-5
CDR3 DNA: TGTGCCAGCAGGAAACAGGGTATAGAACAAGAGACCCAGTACTTC
CDR3 protein: CASRKQGIEQETQYF

clone size: -
V gene: TRBV11-1
D gene: -
J gene: TRBJ2-3
CDR3 DNA: TGTGCCAGCAGCTTCCGCAGGTTCGATACGCAGTATTTT
CDR3 protein: CASSFRRFDTQYF

clone size: few
V gene: TRBV10-3
D gene: TRBD1
J gene: TRBJ1-3
CDR3 DNA: TGTGCCACCAGGGACAGCTCTGGAAACACCATATATTTT
CDR3 protein: CATRDSSGNTIYF

clone size: few
V gene: TRBV5-1
D gene: -
J gene: TRBJ1-1
CDR3 DNA: TGCGCCAGCAGCAAAGAGGGAATTGCTATTGAAGCTTTCTTT
CDR3 protein: CASSKEGIAIEAFF

clone size: many
V gene: TRBV7-9
D gene: TRBD1
J gene: TRBJ2-7
CDR3 DNA: TGTGCCAGCAGCCCCGGGACAGGGGGCTACGAGCAGTACTTC
CDR3 protein: CASSPGTGGYEQYF

clone size: -
V gene: TRBV28
D gene: TRBD1
J gene: TRBJ2-3
CDR3 DNA: TGTGCCAGCACCCCCCTCGACAGGGAGTCAGATACGCAGTATTTT
CDR3 protein: CASTPLDRESDTQYF

clone size: few
V gene: TRBV29-1
D gene: -
J gene: TRBJ2-2
CDR3 DNA: TGCAGCGTCCAGCCAATCAGCACCGGGGAGCTGTTTTTT
CDR3 protein: CSVQPISTGELFF

clone size: many
V gene: TRBV7-3
D gene: -
J gene: TRBJ2-3
CDR3 DNA: TGTGCCAGCAGCACCCGGGACCGCACAGATACGCAGTATTTT
CDR3 protein: CASSTRDRTDTQYF

clone size: few
V gene: TRBV28
D gene: -
J gene: TRBJ2-1
CDR3 DNA: TGTGCCAGCAGCTTTAGAAACACCCACAATGAGCAGTTCTTC
CDR3 protein: CASSFRNTHNEQFF

clone size: few
V gene: TRBV7-2
D gene: -
J gene: TRBJ1-1
CDR3 DNA: TGTGCCAGCAGCTCGGAGGCTGCGAACACTGAAGCTTTCTTT
CDR3 protein: CASSSEAANTEAFF

clone size: -
V gene: TRBV6-2/TRBV6-3
D gene: -
J gene: TRBJ2-3
CDR3 DNA: TGTGCCAGCAGTTACTCAAGAGTCGTCGATACGCAGTATTTT
CDR3 protein: CASSYSRVVDTQYF

clone size: few
V gene: TRBV7-9
D gene: -
J gene: TRBJ1-4
CDR3 DNA: TGTGCCAGCAGCTTACAGACAGCGCCAAAACTGTTTTTT
CDR3 protein: CASSLQTAPKLFF

clone size: -
V gene: TRBV20-1
D gene: -
J gene: TRBJ2-5
CDR3 DNA: TGCAGTGCCAGGCGGAGCACAGGGATCCGGGAGGAGACCCAGTACTTC
CDR3 protein: CSARRSTGIREETQYF

clone size: few
V gene: TRBV7-2
D gene: -
J gene: TRBJ1-3
CDR3 DNA: TGTGCCAGCAGCTTAAGGGGATCTGGAAACACCATATATTTT
CDR3 protein: CASSLRGSGNTIYF